This TCR beta chain was recovered during a study of cytomegalovirus exposure and HLA in healthy donors. Study summary: The platform used for the roughly 110 validation repertoires matched that of the roughly 700 first-cohort repertoires, a later analysis reported. The study's findings and limits: Overall, around 160 TCR beta chains were annotated as cytomegalovirus-associated. Published work reported that the classifier diagnosed cytomegalovirus status with high specificity and sensitivity. According to a later analysis, TCR clusters from the first cohort tended to co-occur in the roughly 130 validation repertoires.

The germline V and J ends were trimmed by 8 bases and 7 bases, with 14 bases remaining between them. There are 13 residues in the CDR3. CDR1 and CDR2 (germline): SNHLY, FYNNEI. This table comes from immunoSEQ multiplex PCR, and its TCRdb copy is limited to in-frame clones, with some not included. Of about 71,000 clones listed, about 94% are singletons. In its sample, this clone was seen a few times. Its antigen is undetermined. The chain combines TRBV2 with TRBJ2-2; D might be TRBD1 (5 bases). This receptor was identified in a man younger than 35 in good health and CMV-seropositive. The sequenced sample was PBMCs. The CDR3 loop is CASGSRAVGELFF. The CDR3 DNA reads TGTGCCAGCGGAAGCAGGGCCGTCGGGGAGCTGTTTTTT.